These T cell receptor beta chains were read from a single sample in a study of T cells after yellow fever vaccination. In TCRdb, the 5' RACE reads were re-called with MiXCR into one record per CDR3 protein. This repertoire shows some 340,000 distinct CDR3 sequences, about 11% found once; its top ten account for about 3%. Sequenced material: CD4+ T cells sorted from PBMCs, taken 45 days after the yellow fever booster vaccination. The receptor set was obtained from a man aged 18-30 years who received the YFV17D yellow fever vaccine. CDR3s leave out the opening cysteine and the closing phenylalanine or tryptophan. Each record gives: V gene, J gene, clone size, CDR3 protein. The size of a clone is reported for some rows only, either as once, few or many, or as a class for expanded clones.

>TRBV20-1|TRBJ2-3|.
SAIHLAGGTDTQY
>TRBV7-2|TRBJ2-3|few
ASSGRASGGSDTQY
>TRBV12-3/TRBV12-4|TRBJ2-3|.
ASSENTDTQY
>TRBV20-1|TRBJ2-5|.
SATPAGTTQETQY
>TRBV5-4|TRBJ2-3|.
ASSDPSGTDTQY
>TRBV15|TRBJ2-1|many
ATSRALAVNEQF
>TRBV7-8|TRBJ2-4|few
ASSFVTGGSVGKNIQY
>TRBV30|TRBJ1-5|.
AWSPQVNQPQH
>TRBV9|TRBJ2-7|many
ASSVYGTPSYEQY
>TRBV12-3/TRBV12-4|TRBJ1-5|few
ASNPVNSNQPQH
>TRBV11-3|TRBJ2-3|many
ASSLGGLGTDTQY
>TRBV7-3|TRBJ2-1|.
ASSPGGRGMDEQF
>TRBV18|TRBJ2-5|.
ASSPRWGFQETQY
>TRBV7-2|TRBJ2-3|.
ASSPPGTSGGATDTQY
>TRBV11-1|TRBJ2-3|.
ASSPGRGTTDTQY
>TRBV5-1|TRBJ1-2|.
ASSLAERAAQGHYGYT
>TRBV12-2|TRBJ1-5|.
ASRLGGIQPQH
>TRBV4-2|TRBJ1-2|.
ASSQDPVSGYT
>TRBV3-1|TRBJ2-7|.
ASSYSSYEQY
>TRBV3-1|TRBJ1-5|.
ASSQKGSNQPQH
>TRBV7-2|TRBJ2-3|many
ASSSMDSSRQY
>TRBV18|TRBJ1-6|few
ASSPEVTGMTLH
>TRBV18|TRBJ1-6|many
ASSPYDLVTLH
>TRBV6-2/TRBV6-3|TRBJ1-5|.
ASSYSGGRNQPQH
>TRBV29-1|TRBJ1-2|many
SVDPQVYGYT
>TRBV4-2|TRBJ2-3|many
ASSQGEGGVADTQY
>TRBV5-1|TRBJ1-4|.
ASSLGTSPNEKLF
>TRBV28|TRBJ1-4|few
ASSLEPNEKLF
>TRBV4-1|TRBJ1-6|few
ASSQGRGFNSPLH
>TRBV20-1|TRBJ1-1|.
SATPPGHTTEAF
>TRBV20-1|TRBJ2-5|few
SAGTARETQY
>TRBV19|TRBJ2-3|.
ASSLSIATDTQY
>TRBV7-9|TRBJ2-1|.
ASSLTGQGSNEQF
>TRBV4-3|TRBJ2-4|.
ASSQETDRGRVLVAKNIQY
>TRBV2|TRBJ2-1|.
ASSRTGVINEQF
>TRBV18|TRBJ1-2|few
ASSPLAGRYGYT
>TRBV5-8|TRBJ1-5|many
ASSLYTSNQPQH
>TRBV12-3/TRBV12-4|TRBJ1-1|.
ASSVGLKAF
>TRBV7-9|TRBJ2-5|many
ASRMGRETQY
>TRBV6-5|TRBJ2-6|few
ASRIRGSGANVLT